The subject of this entry is one T cell receptor beta chain. The protocol was immunoSEQ multiplex PCR, while the TCRdb copy is restricted to in-frame clones and leaves out a portion. The table records over 200,000 clones, 88% of them present only once. These data are taken from a study of blood T cell repertoires in COVID-19. V gave up 4 bases and J gave up 3 bases, with 19 bases separating them. The V gene's germline CDR1 is SGHRS and CDR2 YFSETQ. The CDR3 is 16 amino acids. This chain links TRBV5-1 with TRBJ2-5; tentative D call: TRBD2 (5 bases). Material: peripheral blood. The origin of this receptor is a man aged 60 to 75 who had recovered from COVID-19. DNA for the CDR3: TGCGCCAGCAGCCCAACGGGGAACACCGGGAAAGAGACCCAGTACTTC. It specifies CASSPTGNTGKETQYF.